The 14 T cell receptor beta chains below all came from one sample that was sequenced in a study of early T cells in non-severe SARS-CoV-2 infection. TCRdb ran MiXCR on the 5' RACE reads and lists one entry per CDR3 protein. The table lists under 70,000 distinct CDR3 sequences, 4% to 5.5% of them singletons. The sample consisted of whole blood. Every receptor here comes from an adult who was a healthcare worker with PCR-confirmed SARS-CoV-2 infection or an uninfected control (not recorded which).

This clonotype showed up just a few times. The CDR3 protein is CASSPGTGRQETQYF. DNA for the CDR3: TGTGCCAGCAGCCCCGGGACAGGGCGCCAAGAGACCCAGTACTTC. The gene calls are TRBV7-9 and TRBJ2-5, with 9 bases lining up with TRBD1. Germline V gives CDR1 SEHNR, CDR2 FQNEAQ (reference sequence). Trimming took 5 bases from V and 1 from J; bases not matched to a gene: 5. The CDR3 contains 15 residues.

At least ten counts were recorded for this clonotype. The CDR3 sequence is CASSEMGLGGSKQYF. The CDR3 bases are TGCGCCAGCAGTGAAATGGGACTAGGTGGTTCCAAGCAGTACTTC. The V gene is TRBV10-2, the J gene TRBJ2-7, with TRBD2 matching 8 bases. The CDR3 contains 15 residues. V lost 3 bases and J lost 8; bases outside the gene matches: 12. Germline CDR1 reads WSHSY; CDR2 reads SAAADI.

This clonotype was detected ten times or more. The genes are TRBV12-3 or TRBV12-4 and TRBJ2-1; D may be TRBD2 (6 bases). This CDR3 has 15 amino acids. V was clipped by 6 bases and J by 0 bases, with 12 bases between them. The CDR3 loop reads CASSLAQSSYNEQFF. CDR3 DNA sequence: TGTGCCAGCAGCCTAGCGCAGAGCTCCTACAATGAGCAGTTCTTC.

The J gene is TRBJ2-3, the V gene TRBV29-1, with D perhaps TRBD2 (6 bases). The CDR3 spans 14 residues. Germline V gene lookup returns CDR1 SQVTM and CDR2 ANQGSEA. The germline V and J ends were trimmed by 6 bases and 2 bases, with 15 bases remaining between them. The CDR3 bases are TGCAGCGTCGAAACGGGGGAGATCACAGATACGCAGTATTTT. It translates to CSVETGEITDTQYF.

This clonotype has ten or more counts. CDR3 sequence reads: CSASPLAGAFDEQFF. DNA of the CDR3: TGCAGTGCTAGTCCCCTAGCGGGGGCCTTCGATGAGCAGTTCTTC. The chain joins TRBV20-1 to TRBJ2-1; TRBD2 matches 10 bases. The CDR3 is 15 amino acids. Germline loops: CDR1 DFQATT, CDR2 SNEGSKA (reference sequence). Trimming cost V 3 bases and J 8 bases; bases outside gene matches: 10.

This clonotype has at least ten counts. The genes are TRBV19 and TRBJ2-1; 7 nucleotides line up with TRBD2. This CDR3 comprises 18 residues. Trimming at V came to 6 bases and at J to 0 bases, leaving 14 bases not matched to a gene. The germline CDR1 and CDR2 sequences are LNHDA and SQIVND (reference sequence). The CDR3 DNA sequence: TGTGCCAGTAGCACACCCCGGGGGGATTTCAGCTCCTACAATGAGCAGTTCTTC. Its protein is CASSTPRGDFSSYNEQFF.

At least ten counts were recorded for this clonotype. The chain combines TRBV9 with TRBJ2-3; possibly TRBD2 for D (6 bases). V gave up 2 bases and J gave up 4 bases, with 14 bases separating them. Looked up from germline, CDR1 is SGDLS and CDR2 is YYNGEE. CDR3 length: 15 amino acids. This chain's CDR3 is CASSVTAGSADTQYF. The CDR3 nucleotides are TGTGCCAGCAGCGTGACAGCGGGTTCGGCAGATACGCAGTATTTT.

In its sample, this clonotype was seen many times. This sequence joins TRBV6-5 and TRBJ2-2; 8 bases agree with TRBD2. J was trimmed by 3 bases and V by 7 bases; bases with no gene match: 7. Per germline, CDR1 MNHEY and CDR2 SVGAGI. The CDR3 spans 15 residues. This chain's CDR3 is CASTRTSTDTGELFF. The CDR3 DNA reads TGTGCCAGCACCCGGACTAGCACAGACACCGGGGAGCTGTTTTTT.

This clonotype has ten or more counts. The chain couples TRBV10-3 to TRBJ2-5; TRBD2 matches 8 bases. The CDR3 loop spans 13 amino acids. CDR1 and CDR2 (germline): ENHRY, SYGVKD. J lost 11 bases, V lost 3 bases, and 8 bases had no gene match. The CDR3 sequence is CAISEGREGLQYF. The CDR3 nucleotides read TGTGCCATCAGTGAAGGACGGGAGGGCTTACAGTACTTC.

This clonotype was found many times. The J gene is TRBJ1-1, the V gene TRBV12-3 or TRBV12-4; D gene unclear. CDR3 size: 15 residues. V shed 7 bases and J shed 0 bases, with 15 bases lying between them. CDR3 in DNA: TGTGCCAGCACCCCTCAAGGTGGGCTGAACACTGAAGCTTTCTTT. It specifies CASTPQGGLNTEAFF.

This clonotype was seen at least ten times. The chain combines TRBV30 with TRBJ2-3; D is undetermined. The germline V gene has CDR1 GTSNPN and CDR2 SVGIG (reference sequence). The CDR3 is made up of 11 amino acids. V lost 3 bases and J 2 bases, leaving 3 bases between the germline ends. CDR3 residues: CAWSTTDTQYF. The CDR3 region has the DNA TGTGCCTGGAGCACCACAGATACGCAGTATTTT.

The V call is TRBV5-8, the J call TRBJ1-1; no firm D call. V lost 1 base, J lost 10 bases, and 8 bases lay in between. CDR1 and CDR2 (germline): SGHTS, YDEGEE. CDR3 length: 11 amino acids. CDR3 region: CASSLWGLAFF. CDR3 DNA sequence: TGTGCCAGCAGCTTGTGGGGTTTAGCTTTCTTT.

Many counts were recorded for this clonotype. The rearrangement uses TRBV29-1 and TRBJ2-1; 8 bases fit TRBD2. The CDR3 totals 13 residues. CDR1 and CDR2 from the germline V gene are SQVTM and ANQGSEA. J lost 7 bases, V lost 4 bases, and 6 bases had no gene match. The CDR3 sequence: CSVAPGLDNEQFF. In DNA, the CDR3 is TGCAGCGTTGCCCCGGGACTAGATAATGAGCAGTTCTTC.

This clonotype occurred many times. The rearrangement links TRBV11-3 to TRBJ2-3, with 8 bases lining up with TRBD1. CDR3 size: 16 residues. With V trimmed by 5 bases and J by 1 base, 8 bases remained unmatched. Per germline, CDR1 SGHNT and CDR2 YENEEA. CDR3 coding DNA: TGTGCCAGCAGCGTCTCGGAGGGACAGGGCACAGATACGCAGTATTTT. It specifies CASSVSEGQGTDTQYF.